The sequence of this TCR beta chain was determined in a study of T cell clonality in common variable immunodeficiency. This clone occurred many times. The read stops 3 residues short of the end of the CDR3; the missing end is completed from the germline J gene. The J segment lost 3 bases and the V segment lost 6 bases, leaving 4 bases of the junction unmatched. This CDR3 has 14 residues. CDR1 is LNHDA, CDR2 SQIVND, per germline (reference sequence). The table came from immunoSEQ multiplex PCR; TCRdb's copy has only in-frame clones and leaves some out. Altogether about 44,000 clones were found in the sample, and no singletons occur.

This clonotype was sampled from a person aged 18 to 70 in good health. The chain employs TRBV19 and TRBJ2-3; 9 nucleotides match TRBD1. The specimen sequenced was peripheral blood mononuclear cells. The sequenced CDR3 bases are TGTGCCAGTAGGGACAGGGGTAGGACAGATACG. This gives the protein CASRDRGRTDT. Given in full, the CDR3 is CASRDRGRTDTQYF.